The clone carrying this TCR beta chain has only one observation. Antigen: not known. This specimen comes from a study of cytomegalovirus exposure and HLA in healthy donors. Overall study context: A later analysis reported the same platform for the 120 or so validation repertoires and the 666 first-cohort repertoires. Study conclusions and caveats: The study recorded 150 to 200 TCR beta chains that were cytomegalovirus-associated.

Using immunoSEQ multiplex PCR, the repertoire was profiled, and TCRdb retains in-frame clones only, with some absent. The sample includes roughly 150,000 clones, 85% of them seen just once. Trimming at V came to 6 bases and at J to 2 bases, leaving 5 bases not matched to a gene. CDR1 MNHEY and CDR2 SVGAGI come from the germline V gene. This CDR3 comprises 15 residues. Material for sequencing was PBMCs. The TCR was taken from a man aged 25-45 years in good health and CMV-seropositive. This chain connects TRBV6-5 to TRBJ2-1; 9 nucleotides match TRBD2. This chain's CDR3 is CASSNSGGAYNEQFF. In DNA, the CDR3 is TGTGCCAGCAGCAATAGCGGGGGAGCCTACAATGAGCAGTTCTTC.